These 18 T cell receptor beta chains came from one sample sequenced in a study of neurological immune-mediated disorders. TCRdb analysed the 5' RACE reads with MiXCR anew, one entry per CDR3 protein. The data contain about 19,000 distinct CDR3 sequences, more than 2% of them seen just once; the ten biggest clones take up 5.5%. The sample taken for sequencing was PBMCs. These receptors all come from a woman between 18 and 29 years old with multiple sclerosis.

This clonotype was picked up many times. The rearrangement links TRBV10-3 to TRBJ2-7; possibly TRBD2 for D (6 bases). This CDR3 is 13 amino acids long. The V end lost 6 bases, the J end lost 2 bases, and 11 bases lay between the germline ends. CDR1 is ENHRY, CDR2 SYGVKD, per germline. The CDR3 reads CAIRGPGAYEQYF. CDR3 nucleotide sequence: TGTGCCATCAGGGGGCCGGGGGCCTACGAGCAGTACTTC.

This clonotype has at least ten counts. This sequence joins TRBV3-1 and TRBJ2-3; D unclear. This CDR3 is built from 12 residues. V lost 4 bases to trimming and J lost 11 bases, with 13 bases between them. Germline values: CDR1 LGHDT, CDR2 YNNKEL (reference sequence). The CDR3 here is CASSLGYGWQYF. CDR3 sequence (DNA): TGTGCCAGCAGCCTCGGGTATGGATGGCAGTATTTT.

In this sample, this clonotype turned up a few times. The conserved closing phenylalanine or tryptophan is absent in this CDR3, likely reflecting a read error. V gene TRBV10-2 combines with J gene TRBJ2-7; TRBD1 matches 7 bases. V trimming: 5 bases; J trimming: 2 bases; junction bases outside the gene matches: 3. The CDR3 is made up of 13 amino acids. CDR1 is WSHSY and CDR2 is SAAADI in the germline V gene. The CDR3 sequence: CASSLDRTYEQYN. The CDR3, as DNA: TGCGCCAGCAGTTTGGACAGGACCTACGAGCAGTACAAC.

This clonotype was seen at least ten times. The chain employs TRBV2 and TRBJ1-6, with D maybe TRBD1 (6 bases). This CDR3 spans 15 amino acids. Germline CDR1 reads SNHLY; CDR2 reads FYNNEI. Between the trimmed V and J ends, which lost 0 bases and 10 bases, there was a span of 13 bases. This chain's CDR3 is CASSEAGRGESPLHF. The DNA for the CDR3 is TGTGCCAGCAGTGAAGCTGGCAGGGGTGAATCACCCCTCCACTTT.

Many counts were recorded for this clonotype. The chain is built from TRBV20-1 and TRBJ2-3; 9 positions match TRBD2. CDR3 size: 15 residues. J gave up 0 bases and V 5 bases, and 6 bases lay outside the gene matches. Germline CDR1 and CDR2: DFQATT and SNEGSKA (reference sequence). The CDR3 spells CSAQSGTSSTDTQYF. The CDR3 region has the DNA TGCAGTGCTCAATCCGGGACTAGCAGCACAGATACGCAGTATTTT.

This clonotype showed up many times. This chain joins TRBV20-1 and TRBJ2-5; D remains ambiguous. Germline loops: CDR1 DFQATT, CDR2 SNEGSKA (reference sequence). The CDR3 runs 11 residues. The V end lost 6 bases, the J end lost 2 bases, and 7 bases lay between the germline ends. CDR3 sequence: CSAGRQETQYF. The CDR3 DNA follows: TGCAGTGCAGGACGTCAAGAGACCCAGTACTTC.

The sample holds many counts of this clonotype. V and J are TRBV9 and TRBJ1-2; a weak D match, TRBD1 (5 bases). The V and J ends lost 0 bases and 4 bases respectively, with 16 bases between them. The CDR3 is made up of 16 amino acids. Per the germline V gene, CDR1 is SGDLS and CDR2 is YYNGEE. CDR3 DNA: TGTGCCAGCAGCGTAGACGAGGGGAAGGTGGGCTATGGCTACACCTTC. This sequence encodes CASSVDEGKVGYGYTF.

This clonotype was recorded at least ten times. The chain has TRBV12-3 or TRBV12-4 and TRBJ1-2, with D maybe TRBD1 (5 bases). The CDR3 runs 14 residues. Trimming removed 5 bases from V and 8 bases from J, with 18 bases in between. The CDR3 bases are TGTGCCAGCAGTCCGAAGTTAGGGGTAGAAGGCTACACCTTC. This codes for CASSPKLGVEGYTF.

This clonotype was recorded at least ten times. Its ends do not fully match the called genes, so a read error is possible. J is TRBJ1-5 and V is TRBV7-6, with D hard to call. The germline gives CDR1 SGHVS, CDR2 FNYEAQ. There are 13 residues in the CDR3. CDR3 in amino acids: CASSLAEYQPQNF. CDR3 in DNA: TGTGCCAGCAGCTTAGCCGAGTACCAGCCCCAGAATTTT. Full variable domain (rest looked up from reference TRBV7-6 and TRBJ1-5): GAGVSQSPRYKVTKRGQDVALRCDPISGHVSLYWYRQALGQGPEFLTYFNYEAQQDKSGLPNDRFSAERPEGSISTLTIQRTEQRDSAMYRCASSLAEYQPQNFGDGTRLSIL.

This clonotype was counted at least ten times. The chain is built from TRBV3-1 and TRBJ2-2; 7 bases fit TRBD1. Per the germline V gene, CDR1 is LGHDT and CDR2 is YNNKEL (reference sequence). The CDR3 sequence is 14 residues long. Losses at the gene ends were 4 bases for V and 6 bases for J; bases not matched to a gene: 5. The CDR3 spells CASSPETGPGELFF. CDR3 in DNA: TGTGCCAGCAGCCCGGAGACAGGGCCCGGGGAGCTGTTTTTT.

In this sample, this clonotype turned up many times. V gene TRBV12-3 or TRBV12-4 combines with J gene TRBJ1-2; D perhaps matches TRBD1 (6 bases). The ends were cut back, 4 bases at V and 8 bases at J, with 8 bases in the middle. There are 11 residues in the CDR3. CDR3 amino acids: CASSSGDGYTF. The CDR3 DNA sequence: TGTGCCAGCAGTTCAGGGGACGGCTACACCTTC.

This clonotype has ten or more counts. The chain recombines TRBV3-1 with TRBJ1-2; D perhaps matches TRBD1 (6 bases). V lost 3 bases to trimming and J lost 6 bases, with 14 bases between them. CDR1 and CDR2 (germline): LGHDT, YNNKEL (reference sequence). CDR3 length: 14 residues. This chain's CDR3 is CASSHQDRSHGYTF. The CDR3, as DNA: TGTGCCAGCAGCCACCAAGACAGGTCCCATGGCTACACCTTC.

This clonotype was recorded many times. The rearrangement joins TRBV27 to TRBJ1-1; 7 bases fit TRBD1. V dropped 6 bases and J dropped 4; count of bases not matched to a gene: 8. The germline gives CDR1 MNHEY, CDR2 SMNVEV (reference sequence). This CDR3 comprises 14 residues. The CDR3 here is CASSHMTGLTEAFF. The CDR3 nucleotides read TGTGCCAGCAGCCATATGACAGGGCTCACTGAAGCTTTCTTT.

The rearrangement uses TRBV5-6 and TRBJ1-1; D call uncertain. V dropped 4 bases and J dropped 0 bases, with 4 bases sitting between them. Germline CDR1 SGHDT, CDR2 YYEEEE. There are 12 residues in the CDR3. In nucleotides, the CDR3 is TGTGCCAGCAGCGTATTGAACACTGAAGCTTTCTTT. This encodes CASSVLNTEAFF.

This clonotype was recorded many times. The rearrangement joins TRBV27 to TRBJ2-2; maybe TRBD2 (6 bases). Germline values: CDR1 MNHEY, CDR2 SMNVEV (reference sequence). CDR3 length: 16 amino acids. V was clipped by 6 bases and J by 2 bases, with 16 bases between them. CDR3 in DNA: TGTGCCAGCAGAAAGCCGGGACTGTCAAACACCGGGGAGCTGTTTTTT. It encodes CASRKPGLSNTGELFF.

This clonotype was observed many times. The chain joins TRBV7-6 to TRBJ1-2; the D is unclear. Germline loops: CDR1 SGHVS, CDR2 FNYEAQ. Trimming removed 0 bases from V and 11 bases from J, with 10 bases in between. The CDR3 is 12 amino acids. The CDR3: CASSLALGEYTF. The CDR3 coding sequence is TGTGCCAGCAGCTTAGCGCTAGGAGAATACACCTTC.

This clonotype was seen a handful of times. J is TRBJ1-1 and V is TRBV20-1, with 7 bases matching TRBD1. Germline V gene lookup returns CDR1 DFQATT and CDR2 SNEGSKA (reference sequence). After removal of 5 bases from V and 7 bases from J, the junction contained 7 bases not matched to a gene. The CDR3 has 12 amino acids. The CDR3 DNA reads TGCAGTGCTGGGCTAACAGGGGTTGAAGCTTTCTTT. It translates to CSAGLTGVEAFF.

This sequence joins TRBV30 and TRBJ2-2, with 7 bases lining up with TRBD2. Germline CDR1 GTSNPN, CDR2 SVGIG (reference sequence). The CDR3 runs to 16 residues. Trimming removed 2 bases from V and 1 base from J; junction bases left unmatched: 7. CDR3 nucleotides: TGTGCCTGGAGTCGGGAGGCGGGAGAGAACACCGGGGAGCTGTTTTTT. Translation: CAWSREAGENTGELFF.